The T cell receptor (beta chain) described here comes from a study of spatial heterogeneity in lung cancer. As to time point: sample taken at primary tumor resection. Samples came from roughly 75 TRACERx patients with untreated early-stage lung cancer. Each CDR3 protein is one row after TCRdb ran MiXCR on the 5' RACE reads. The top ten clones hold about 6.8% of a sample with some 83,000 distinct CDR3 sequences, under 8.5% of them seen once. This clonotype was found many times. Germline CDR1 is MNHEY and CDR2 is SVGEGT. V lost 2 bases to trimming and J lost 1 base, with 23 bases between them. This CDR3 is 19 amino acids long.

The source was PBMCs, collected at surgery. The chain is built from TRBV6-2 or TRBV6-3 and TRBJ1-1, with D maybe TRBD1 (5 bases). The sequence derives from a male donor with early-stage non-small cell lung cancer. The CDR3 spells CASSYPLSVWGPTNTEAFF. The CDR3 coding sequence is TGTGCCAGCAGTTACCCCCTTTCTGTGTGGGGACCGACGAACACTGAAGCTTTCTTT.